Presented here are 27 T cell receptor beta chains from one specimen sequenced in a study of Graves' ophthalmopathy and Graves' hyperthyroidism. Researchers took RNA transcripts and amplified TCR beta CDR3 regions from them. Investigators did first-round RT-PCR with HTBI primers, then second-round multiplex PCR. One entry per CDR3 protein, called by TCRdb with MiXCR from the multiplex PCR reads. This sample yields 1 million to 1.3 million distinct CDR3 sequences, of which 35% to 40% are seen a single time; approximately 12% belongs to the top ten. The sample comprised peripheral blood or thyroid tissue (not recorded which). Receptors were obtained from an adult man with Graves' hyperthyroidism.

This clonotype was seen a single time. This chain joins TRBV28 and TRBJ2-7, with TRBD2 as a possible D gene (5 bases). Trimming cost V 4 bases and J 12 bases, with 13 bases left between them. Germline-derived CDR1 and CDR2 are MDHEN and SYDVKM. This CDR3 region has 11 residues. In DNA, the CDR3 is TGTGCCAGCAGTTCCTACCCCGGGGTGTACTTC. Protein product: CASSSYPGVYF.

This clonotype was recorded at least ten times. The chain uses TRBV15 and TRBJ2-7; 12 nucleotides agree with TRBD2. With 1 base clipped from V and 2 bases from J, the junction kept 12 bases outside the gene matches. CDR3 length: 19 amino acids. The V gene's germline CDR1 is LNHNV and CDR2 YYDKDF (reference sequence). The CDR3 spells CATSRVFTASGRETYEQYF. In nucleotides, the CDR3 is TGTGCCACCAGCAGAGTCTTTACGGCTAGCGGGAGGGAAACCTACGAGCAGTACTTC. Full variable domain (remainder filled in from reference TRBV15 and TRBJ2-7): DAMVIQNPRYQVTQFGKPVTLSCSQTLNHNVMYWYQQKSSQAPKLLFHYYDKDFNNEADTPDNFQSRRPNTSFCFLDIRSPGLGDTAMYLCATSRVFTASGRETYEQYFGPGTRLTVT.

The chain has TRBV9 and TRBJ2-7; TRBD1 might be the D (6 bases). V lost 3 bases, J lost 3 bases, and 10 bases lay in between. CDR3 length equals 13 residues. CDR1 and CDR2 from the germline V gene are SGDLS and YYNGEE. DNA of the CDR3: TGTGCCAGCAGCGCCCAGGGACACTACGAGCAGTACTTC. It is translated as CASSAQGHYEQYF. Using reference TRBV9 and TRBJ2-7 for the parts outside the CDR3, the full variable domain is DSGVTQTPKHLITATGQRVTLRCSPRSGDLSVYWYQQSLDQGLQFLIQYYNGEERAKGNILERFSAQQFPDLHSELNLSSLELGDSALYFCASSAQGHYEQYFGPGTRLTVT.

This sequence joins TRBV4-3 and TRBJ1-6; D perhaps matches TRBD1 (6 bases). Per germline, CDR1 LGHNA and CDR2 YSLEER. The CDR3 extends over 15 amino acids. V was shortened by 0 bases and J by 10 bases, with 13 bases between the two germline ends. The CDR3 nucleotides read TGCGCCAGCAGCCAAGATGGAAGGGGGAACTCACCCCTCCACTTT. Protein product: CASSQDGRGNSPLHF.

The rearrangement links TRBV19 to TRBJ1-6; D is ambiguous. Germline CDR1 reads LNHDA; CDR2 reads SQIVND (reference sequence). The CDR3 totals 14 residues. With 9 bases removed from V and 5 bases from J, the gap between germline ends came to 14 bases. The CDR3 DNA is TGTGCCAGCTTAACCGGGCCCAATAATTCACCCCTCCACTTT. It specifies CASLTGPNNSPLHF.

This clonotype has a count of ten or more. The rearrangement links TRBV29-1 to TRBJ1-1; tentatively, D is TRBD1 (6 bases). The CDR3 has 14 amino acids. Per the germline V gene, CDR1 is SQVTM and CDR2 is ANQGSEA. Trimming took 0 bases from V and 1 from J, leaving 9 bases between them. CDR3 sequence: CSVEEDRGNTEAFF. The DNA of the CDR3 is TGCAGCGTTGAAGAGGACAGAGGGAACACTGAAGCTTTCTTT.

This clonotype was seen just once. The CDR3 DNA reads as TGTGCCAGGGATATCCAAGAGACCCAGTACTTC. It codes for CARDIQETQYF. This sequence joins TRBV5-6 and TRBJ2-5; no definite D call. This CDR3 is 11 amino acids long. The V gene's germline CDR1 is SGHDT and CDR2 YYEEEE. V was clipped by 8 bases and J by 1 base, with 6 bases between them.

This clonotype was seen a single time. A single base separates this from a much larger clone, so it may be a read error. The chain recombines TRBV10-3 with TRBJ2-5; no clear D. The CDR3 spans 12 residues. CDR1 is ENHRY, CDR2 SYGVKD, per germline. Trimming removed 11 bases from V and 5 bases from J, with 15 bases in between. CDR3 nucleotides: TGTGCCGGCACCCTAGACGGGGAGACCCAGTACTTC. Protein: CAGTLDGETQYF.

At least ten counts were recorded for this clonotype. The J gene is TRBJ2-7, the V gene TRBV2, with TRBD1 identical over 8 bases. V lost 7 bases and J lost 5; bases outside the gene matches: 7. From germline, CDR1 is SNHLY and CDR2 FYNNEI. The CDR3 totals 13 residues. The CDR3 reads CASKDRDPHEQYF. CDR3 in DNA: TGTGCCAGCAAGGACAGGGATCCGCACGAGCAGTACTTC. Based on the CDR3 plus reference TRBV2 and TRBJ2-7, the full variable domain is EPEVTQTPSHQVTQMGQEVILRCVPISNHLYFYWYRQILGQKVEFLVSFYNNEISEKSEIFDDQFSVERPDGSNFTLKIRSTKLEDSAMYFCASKDRDPHEQYFGPGTRLTVT.

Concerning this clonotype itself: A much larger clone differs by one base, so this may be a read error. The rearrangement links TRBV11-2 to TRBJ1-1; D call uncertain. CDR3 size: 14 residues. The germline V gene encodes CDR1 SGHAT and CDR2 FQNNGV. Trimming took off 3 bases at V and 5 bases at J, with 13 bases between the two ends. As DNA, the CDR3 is TGTGCCAGCAGCTTTTCACCGCGCCCGACTGAAGCTTTCTTT. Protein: CASSFSPRPTEAFF. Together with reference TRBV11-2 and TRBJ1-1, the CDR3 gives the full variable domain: EAGVAQSPRYKIIEKRQSVAFWCNPISGHATLYWYQQILGQGPKLLIQFQNNGVVDDSQLPKDRFSAERLKGVDSTLKIQPAKLEDSAVYLCASSFSPRPTEAFFGQGTRLTVV.

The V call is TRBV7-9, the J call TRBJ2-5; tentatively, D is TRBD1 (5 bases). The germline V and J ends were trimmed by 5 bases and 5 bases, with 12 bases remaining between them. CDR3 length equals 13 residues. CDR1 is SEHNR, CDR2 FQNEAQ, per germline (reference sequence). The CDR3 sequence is CASSNTGRETQYF. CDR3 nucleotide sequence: TGTGCCAGCAGCAACACAGGACGGGAGACCCAGTACTTC.

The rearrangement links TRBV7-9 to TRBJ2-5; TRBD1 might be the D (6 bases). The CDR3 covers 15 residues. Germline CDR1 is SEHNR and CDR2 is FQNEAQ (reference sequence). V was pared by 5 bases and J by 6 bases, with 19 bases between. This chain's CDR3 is CASSQASQGRQTQYF. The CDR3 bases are TGTGCCAGCAGCCAAGCATCTCAGGGGCGGCAGACCCAGTACTTC.

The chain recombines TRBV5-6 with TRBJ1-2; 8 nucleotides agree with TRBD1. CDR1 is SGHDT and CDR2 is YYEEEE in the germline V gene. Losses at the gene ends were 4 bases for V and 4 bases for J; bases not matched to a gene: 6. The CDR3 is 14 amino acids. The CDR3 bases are TGTGCCAGCAGCCCGACAGGGGAGCGCTATGGCTACACCTTC. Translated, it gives CASSPTGERYGYTF.

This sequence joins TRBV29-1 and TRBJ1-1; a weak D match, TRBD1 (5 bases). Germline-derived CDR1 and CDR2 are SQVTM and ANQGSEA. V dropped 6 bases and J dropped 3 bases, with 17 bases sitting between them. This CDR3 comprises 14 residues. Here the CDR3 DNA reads TGCAGCGTCGTTGTCCTCAGGGCTGACACTGAAGCTTTCTTT. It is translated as CSVVVLRADTEAFF.

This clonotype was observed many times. The CDR3 nucleotides are TGCAGTGCTAAACGGGGGACCCTTGTCTTGAGCACTGAAGCTTTCTTT. It translates to CSAKRGTLVLSTEAFF. The rearrangement joins TRBV20-1 to TRBJ1-1, with a tentative D call TRBD1 (5 bases). Germline V lookup: CDR1 DFQATT, CDR2 SNEGSKA (reference sequence). V gave up 4 bases and J gave up 4 bases, with 22 bases separating them. This CDR3 contains 16 residues.

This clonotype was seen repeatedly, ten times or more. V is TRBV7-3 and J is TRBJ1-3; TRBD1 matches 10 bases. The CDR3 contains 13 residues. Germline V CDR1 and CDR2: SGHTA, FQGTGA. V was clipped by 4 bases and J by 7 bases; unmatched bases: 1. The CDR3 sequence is CASSSGQGNTIYF. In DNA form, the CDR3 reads TGTGCCAGCAGCTCGGGACAGGGGAACACCATATATTTT.

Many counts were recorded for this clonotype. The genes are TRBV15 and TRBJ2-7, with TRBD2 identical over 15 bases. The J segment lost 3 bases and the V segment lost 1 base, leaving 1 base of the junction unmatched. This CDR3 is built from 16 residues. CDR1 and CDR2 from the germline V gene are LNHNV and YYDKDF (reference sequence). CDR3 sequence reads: CATSRAGLAGGYEQYF. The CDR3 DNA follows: TGTGCCACCAGCAGAGCGGGACTAGCGGGGGGCTACGAGCAGTACTTC.

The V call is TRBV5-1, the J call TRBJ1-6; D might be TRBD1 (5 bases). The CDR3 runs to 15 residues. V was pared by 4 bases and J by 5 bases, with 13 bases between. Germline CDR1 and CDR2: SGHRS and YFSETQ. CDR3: CASSAVGTDNSPLHF. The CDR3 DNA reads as TGCGCCAGCAGCGCCGTCGGGACTGATAATTCACCCCTCCACTTT. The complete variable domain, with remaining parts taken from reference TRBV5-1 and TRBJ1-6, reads KAGVTQTPRYLIKTRGQQVTLSCSPISGHRSVSWYQQTPGQGLQFLFEYFSETQRNKGNFPGRFSGRQFSNSRSEMNVSTLELGDSALYLCASSAVGTDNSPLHFGNGTRLTVT.

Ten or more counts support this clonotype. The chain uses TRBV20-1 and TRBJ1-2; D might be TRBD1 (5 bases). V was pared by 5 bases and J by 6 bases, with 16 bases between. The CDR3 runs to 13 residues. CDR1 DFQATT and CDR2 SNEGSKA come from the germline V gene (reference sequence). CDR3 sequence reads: CSAVPGPVNGYTF. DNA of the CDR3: TGCAGTGCTGTACCGGGACCCGTTAATGGCTACACCTTC.

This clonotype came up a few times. CDR3 region: CASRPNSGYTF. The CDR3 bases are TGTGCCAGCAGGCCGAATTCCGGCTACACCTTC. The chain carries TRBV6-6 and TRBJ1-2, with D hard to call. The CDR3 consists of 11 residues. The germline V gene has CDR1 MNHNY and CDR2 SVGAGI (reference sequence). The V end lost 6 bases, the J end lost 8 bases, and 10 bases lay between the germline ends.

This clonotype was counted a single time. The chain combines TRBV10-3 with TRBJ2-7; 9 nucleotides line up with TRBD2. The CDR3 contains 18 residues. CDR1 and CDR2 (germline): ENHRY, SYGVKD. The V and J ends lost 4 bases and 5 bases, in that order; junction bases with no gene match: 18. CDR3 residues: CAISGPGTSPRAVNEQYF. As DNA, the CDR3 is TGTGCCATCAGTGGTCCCGGGACTAGCCCGAGGGCCGTAAACGAGCAGTACTTC.

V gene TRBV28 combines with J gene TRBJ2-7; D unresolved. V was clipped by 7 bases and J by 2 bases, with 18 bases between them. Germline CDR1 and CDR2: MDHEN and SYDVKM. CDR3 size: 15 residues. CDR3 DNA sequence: TGTGCCAGCAAGGTCGGTGGTAACAGCCCCTACGAGCAGTACTTC. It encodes CASKVGGNSPYEQYF.

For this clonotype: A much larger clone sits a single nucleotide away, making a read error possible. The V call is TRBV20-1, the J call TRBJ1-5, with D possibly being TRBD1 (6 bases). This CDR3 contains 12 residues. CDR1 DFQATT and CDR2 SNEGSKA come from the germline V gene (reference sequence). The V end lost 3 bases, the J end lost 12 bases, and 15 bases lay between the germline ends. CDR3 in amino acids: CSASQGSGGQHF. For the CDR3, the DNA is TGCAGTGCTAGCCAGGGGAGCGGCGGCCAGCATTTT.

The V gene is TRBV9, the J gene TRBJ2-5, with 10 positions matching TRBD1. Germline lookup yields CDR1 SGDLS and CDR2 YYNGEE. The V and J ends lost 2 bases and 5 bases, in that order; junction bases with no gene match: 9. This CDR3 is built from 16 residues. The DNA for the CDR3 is TGTGCCAGCAGCGTTCGGACAGGGGGGGTTTGGGAGACCCAGTACTTC. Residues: CASSVRTGGVWETQYF.

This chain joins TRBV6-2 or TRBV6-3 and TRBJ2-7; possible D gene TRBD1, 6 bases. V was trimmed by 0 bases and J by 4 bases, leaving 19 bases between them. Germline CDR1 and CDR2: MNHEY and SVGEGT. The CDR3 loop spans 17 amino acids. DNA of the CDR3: TGTGCCAGCAGTTACTCTATGGGACGCAGGGGTCCGTACGAGCAGTACTTC. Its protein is CASSYSMGRRGPYEQYF.

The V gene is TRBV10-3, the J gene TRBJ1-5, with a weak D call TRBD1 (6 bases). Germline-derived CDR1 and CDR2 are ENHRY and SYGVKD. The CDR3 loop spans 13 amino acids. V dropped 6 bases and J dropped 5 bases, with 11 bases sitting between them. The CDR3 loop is CAISLTGDQPQHF. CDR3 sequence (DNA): TGTGCCATCAGCTTGACAGGAGATCAGCCCCAGCATTTT.

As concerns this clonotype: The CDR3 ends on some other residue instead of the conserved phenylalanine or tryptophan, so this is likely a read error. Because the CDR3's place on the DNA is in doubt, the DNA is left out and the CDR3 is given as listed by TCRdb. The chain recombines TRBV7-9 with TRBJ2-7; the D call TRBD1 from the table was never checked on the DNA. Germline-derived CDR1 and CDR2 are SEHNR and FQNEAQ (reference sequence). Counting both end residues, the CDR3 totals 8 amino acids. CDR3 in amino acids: CASSLTGT.